This T cell receptor beta chain was recovered during a study of T cell repertoires in cytomegalovirus infection. Overall study context: Carrying CMV and the relevant HLA type showed in public TCR beta signatures. Study-wide results and caveats: The study identified carriers of CMV plus the relevant HLA from cumulative public TCR beta family frequency.

TCRdb used MiXCR to reprocess the reads, holding one entry per CDR3 protein. The table includes approximately 500,000 distinct CDR3 sequences, about 15% detected once. This clonotype was observed at least ten times. Its target is unknown. CDR3 size: 16 residues. CDR1 ENHRY and CDR2 SYGVKD come from the germline V gene. Trimming pared 0 bases from V and 5 bases from J, leaving 16 bases between. The rearrangement links TRBV10-3 to TRBJ1-1; D unclear. The receptor was derived from a human donor in good health (CMV status not recorded). Some clones in this sample may be carry-over from other donors' samples. Sequenced input: CD8+ T cells from PBMCs. The CDR3 loop reads CAISESMTEGGTEAFF. The CDR3 DNA reads as TGTGCCATCAGTGAGTCGATGACGGAAGGTGGGACTGAAGCTTTCTTT.